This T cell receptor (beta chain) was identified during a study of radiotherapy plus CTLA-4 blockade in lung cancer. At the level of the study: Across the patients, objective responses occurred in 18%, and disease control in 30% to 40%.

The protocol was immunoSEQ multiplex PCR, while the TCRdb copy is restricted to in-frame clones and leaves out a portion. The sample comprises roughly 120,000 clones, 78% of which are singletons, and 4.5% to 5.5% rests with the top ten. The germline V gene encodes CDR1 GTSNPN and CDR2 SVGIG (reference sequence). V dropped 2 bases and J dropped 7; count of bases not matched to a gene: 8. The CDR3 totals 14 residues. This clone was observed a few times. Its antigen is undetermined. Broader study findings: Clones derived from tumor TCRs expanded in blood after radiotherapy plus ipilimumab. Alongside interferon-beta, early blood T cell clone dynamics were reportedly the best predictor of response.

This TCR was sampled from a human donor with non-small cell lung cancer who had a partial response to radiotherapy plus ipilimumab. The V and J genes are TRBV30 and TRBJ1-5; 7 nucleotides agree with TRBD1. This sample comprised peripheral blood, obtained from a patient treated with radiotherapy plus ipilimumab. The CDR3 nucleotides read TGTGCCTGGAGTCGCACAGGGGACAGACAGCCCCAGCATTTT. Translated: CAWSRTGDRQPQHF.